These 17 T cell receptor beta chains came from one sample sequenced in a study of PD-1 blockade in classical Hodgkin lymphoma. With no exception, relapse followed autologous stem cell transplantation in all patients, and brentuximab vedotin exposure varied. The data were produced by immunoSEQ multiplex PCR, yet TCRdb's version contains in-frame clones alone and is incomplete. This table holds tens of thousands of clones, 89% found once. The sample in question was peripheral blood mononuclear cells (PBMCs), obtained before the second cycle of nivolumab. The receptor set was obtained from a human donor with classical Hodgkin lymphoma.

The rearrangement uses TRBV7-3 and TRBJ2-2; D gene ambiguous. V was clipped by 3 bases and J by 3 bases, with 8 bases between them. CDR3 size: 14 residues. The germline CDR1 and CDR2 sequences are SGHTA and FQGTGA. As DNA, the CDR3 is TGTGCCAGCAGCTTTGCCCGGGACACCGGGGAGCTGTTTTTT. Its protein product is CASSFARDTGELFF.

The chain is built from TRBV5-1 and TRBJ2-5; D is perhaps TRBD2 (6 bases). This CDR3 spans 16 amino acids. V was shortened by 0 bases and J by 2 bases, with 14 bases between the two germline ends. Germline V gene sequence: CDR1 SGHRS, CDR2 YFSETQ. CDR3 DNA sequence: TGCGCCAGCAGCTTGGCAGGCGCGGGGCTACAAGAGACCCAGTACTTC. This translates into CASSLAGAGLQETQYF.

The sample holds one count of this clone. This rearrangement joins TRBV29-1 to TRBJ2-3; possible D gene TRBD2, 6 bases. V shed 6 bases and J shed 0 bases, with 10 bases lying between them. The V gene's germline CDR1 is SQVTM and CDR2 ANQGSEA. The CDR3 runs 13 residues. CDR3 DNA sequence: TGCAGCGTCGCCGGGACTAGCACAGATACGCAGTATTTT. Its protein is CSVAGTSTDTQYF.

The chain couples TRBV18 to TRBJ1-5; TRBD1 agrees at 8 bases. Unmatched junction bases numbered 8, after V lost 6 bases and J lost 7 bases. This CDR3 spans 14 amino acids. Germline V lookup: CDR1 KGHSH, CDR2 LQKENI. The CDR3 coding sequence is TGTGCCAGCTCGGCGGACAGGGACTACCAGCCCCAGCATTTT. Translated: CASSADRDYQPQHF.

The rearrangement links TRBV2 to TRBJ2-5, with D perhaps matching TRBD2 (7 bases). The V and J ends lost 2 bases and 5 bases respectively, with 18 bases between them. Per germline, CDR1 SNHLY and CDR2 FYNNEI. CDR3 length: 16 amino acids. CDR3: CASSEPLGGARETQYF. The CDR3 nucleotides read TGTGCCAGCAGTGAACCTCTAGGGGGGGCCCGGGAGACCCAGTACTTC. Filled out from reference TRBV2 and TRBJ2-5, the complete variable domain reads EPEVTQTPSHQVTQMGQEVILRCVPISNHLYFYWYRQILGQKVEFLVSFYNNEISEKSEIFDDQFSVERPDGSNFTLKIRSTKLEDSAMYFCASSEPLGGARETQYFGPGTRLLVL.

V usage is TRBV4-1 and J usage is TRBJ1-5, with D possibly matching TRBD1 (5 bases). The ends were cut back, 2 bases at V and 0 bases at J, with 14 bases in the middle. CDR3 length: 17 amino acids. CDR1 is MGHRA, CDR2 YSYEKL, per germline. The CDR3, as DNA: TGCGCCAGCAGCCAATCAGCGGGGACCCATAGCAATCAGCCCCAGCATTTT. This codes for CASSQSAGTHSNQPQHF.

V is TRBV29-1 and J is TRBJ1-1; D unclear. Trimming stripped 5 bases from V and 1 base from J, with 5 bases between. The CDR3 contains 11 residues. CDR1 is SQVTM, CDR2 ANQGSEA, per germline. The CDR3: CSVLRNTEAFF. CDR3 nucleotide sequence: TGCAGCGTTTTGAGGAACACTGAAGCTTTCTTT.

The chain couples TRBV7-8 to TRBJ2-7; D unresolved. Trimming shortened V by 1 base and J by 4 bases, and 11 bases separated the two germline ends. CDR3 length: 14 residues. In germline, CDR1 is SGHVS, CDR2 FQNEAQ. The CDR3 nucleotides read TGTGCCAGCAGCTTAGTGCCCCACGAATACGAGCAGTACTTC. It translates to CASSLVPHEYEQYF.

The V call is TRBV27, the J call TRBJ1-2, with D possibly being TRBD1 (6 bases). This CDR3 contains 14 residues. Between the trimmed V and J ends, which lost 3 bases and 2 bases, there was a span of 10 bases. CDR1 is MNHEY and CDR2 is SMNVEV in the germline V gene (reference sequence). CDR3 bases: TGTGCCAGCAGTTTGTCTACAGGGAACTATGGCTACACCTTC. Translation gives CASSLSTGNYGYTF.

The rearrangement links TRBV5-5 to TRBJ2-5; 7 bases agree with TRBD1. The length of the CDR3 is 15 residues. With V trimmed by 5 bases and J by 8 bases, 15 bases remained unmatched. The germline gives CDR1 SGHKS, CDR2 YYEKEE (reference sequence). The CDR3 region has the DNA TGTGCCAGCAGAATAGGGACAGCCACTACCAGCACCCAGTACTTC. Translated: CASRIGTATTSTQYF.

CDR3 nucleotide sequence: TGTGCCAGTAGTATAGTGTCAACCCACAATGAGCAGTTCTTC. Its protein is CASSIVSTHNEQFF. The genes are TRBV19 and TRBJ2-1, with D hard to call. V was pared by 1 base and J by 5 bases, with 9 bases between. CDR3 length: 14 amino acids. Per germline, CDR1 LNHDA and CDR2 SQIVND (reference sequence).

V usage is TRBV10-3 and J usage is TRBJ2-3, with 7 bases aligning to TRBD2. This CDR3 region has 16 residues. CDR1 and CDR2 (germline): ENHRY, SYGVKD. V lost 4 bases to trimming and J lost 4 bases; unmatched junction nucleotides: 11. DNA of the CDR3: TGTGCCATCAGTGGGCCCTTCGGGGGGTCAGCAGATACGCAGTATTTT. This translates into CAISGPFGGSADTQYF.

The CDR3 DNA sequence: TGTGCCAGCAGTTACTCAGGGGCTGTAGAGACCCAGTACTTC. It specifies CASSYSGAVETQYF. J is TRBJ2-5 and V is TRBV6-5; D might be TRBD1 (5 bases). CDR1 is MNHEY and CDR2 is SVGAGI in the germline V gene. Between the trimmed V and J ends, which lost 0 bases and 4 bases, there was a span of 9 bases. The CDR3 sequence is 14 residues long.

The chain combines TRBV18 with TRBJ2-7, with TRBD1 matching over 8 bases. CDR1 is KGHSH, CDR2 LQKENI, per germline. V lost 0 bases, J lost 6 bases, and 7 bases stayed unmatched. The CDR3 totals 15 residues. CDR3 amino acids: CASSPPGQGLGEQYF. The CDR3 DNA is TGTGCCAGCTCACCACCTGGACAGGGTTTGGGCGAGCAGTACTTC.

This clone is a singleton in its sample. V and J are TRBV7-8 and TRBJ2-7; 7 bases align to TRBD1. The ends lost 4 bases at V and 3 bases at J; junction bases unmatched: 3. This CDR3 spans 13 amino acids. Germline V lookup: CDR1 SGHVS, CDR2 FQNEAQ. The CDR3 DNA sequence: TGTGCCAGCAGCTCCCGGGACAGCTACGAGCAGTACTTC. It specifies CASSSRDSYEQYF. Looking up the rest from reference TRBV7-8 and TRBJ2-7 gives the full variable domain: GAGVSQSPRYKVAKRGQDVALRCDPISGHVSLFWYQQALGQGPEFLTYFQNEAQLDKSGLPSDRFFAERPEGSVSTLKIQRTQQEDSAVYLCASSSRDSYEQYFGPGTRLTVT.

This chain connects TRBV18 to TRBJ2-7, with 9 bases matching TRBD1. CDR1 is KGHSH and CDR2 is LQKENI in the germline V gene. V lost 4 bases and J lost 6; bases outside the gene matches: 10. The CDR3 loop spans 15 amino acids. As DNA, the CDR3 is TGTGCCAGCTCACTTACCCCGGGACAGGGTCGCGAGCAGTACTTC. This gives the protein CASSLTPGQGREQYF.

V usage is TRBV10-1 and J usage is TRBJ2-2; D unresolved. CDR1 is WNHNN and CDR2 is SYGVQD in the germline V gene (reference sequence). The CDR3 extends over 15 amino acids. The ends were cut back, 3 bases at V and 0 bases at J, with 8 bases in the middle. Written as DNA, the CDR3 is TGCGCCAGCAGTGATGAGTACCCGAACACCGGGGAGCTGTTTTTT. Its protein is CASSDEYPNTGELFF.